The 5 T cell receptor beta chains below were found in one sample sequenced in a study of T cell changes during pregnancy in multiple sclerosis. The table came from immunoSEQ multiplex PCR; TCRdb's copy has only in-frame clones and leaves some out. The repertoire holds about 85,000 clones, approximately 90% seen once, with approximately 2.5% in the top ten. The sequenced sample was peripheral blood, obtained in the first trimester of pregnancy. These receptors were taken from a female donor with multiple sclerosis, enrolled in a pregnancy study.

V is TRBV5-1 and J is TRBJ1-1; D is perhaps TRBD1 (6 bases). The CDR3 extends over 13 amino acids. The germline CDR1 and CDR2 sequences are SGHRS and YFSETQ. The V gene lost 2 bases and the J gene lost 3 bases, with 8 bases spanning the gap. As DNA, the CDR3 is TGCGCCAGCAGCTTCAAGGGGGACACTGAAGCTTTCTTT. As protein: CASSFKGDTEAFF.

This clone was seen only once. The rearrangement joins TRBV7-9 to TRBJ1-6; D unclear. V was cut by 8 bases and J by 7 bases, with 9 bases left in between. This CDR3 has 12 residues. Germline V gene lookup returns CDR1 SEHNR and CDR2 FQNEAQ (reference sequence). The CDR3 spells CASGYGNSPLHF. The DNA for the CDR3 is TGTGCCAGCGGTTACGGGAATTCACCCCTCCACTTT.

This clone was found once. This chain links TRBV4-1 with TRBJ1-2, with 7 bases lining up with TRBD1. Per germline, CDR1 MGHRA and CDR2 YSYEKL. CDR3 length equals 15 residues. V lost 2 bases and J lost 1; bases outside the gene matches: 4. The CDR3 here is CASSQSGGNNYGYTF. In nucleotides, the CDR3 is TGCGCCAGCAGCCAATCAGGGGGTAATAACTATGGCTACACCTTC.

In its sample, this clone was seen once. The gene calls are TRBV18 and TRBJ2-7; 7 bases are a match to TRBD1. The CDR3 is made up of 15 amino acids. V lost 0 bases, J lost 1 base, and 3 bases stayed unmatched. Germline V lookup: CDR1 KGHSH, CDR2 LQKENI. As DNA, the CDR3 is TGTGCCAGCTCACCACCGGGACAGACATCCTACGAGCAGTACTTC. As protein: CASSPPGQTSYEQYF. The variable domain in full, completed from reference TRBV18 and TRBJ2-7, reads NAGVMQNPRHLVRRRGQEARLRCSPMKGHSHVYWYRQLPEEGLKFMVYLQKENIIDESGMPKERFSAEFPKEGPSILRIQQVVRGDSAAYFCASSPPGQTSYEQYFGPGTRLTVT.

V and J are TRBV30 and TRBJ1-6; D is uncertain. This CDR3 is built from 13 residues. Trimming took 0 bases from V and 11 from J, leaving 11 bases between them. The germline gives CDR1 GTSNPN, CDR2 SVGIG (reference sequence). CDR3 sequence reads: CAWSVQSKTPLHF. CDR3 DNA: TGTGCCTGGAGTGTACAGTCAAAGACACCCCTCCACTTT.